This TCR beta chain appears in the sequencing data of a study of T cell clonality in common variable immunodeficiency. Findings and limits, study-wide: TCRbeta clonality was increased in CVID versus healthy controls. Compared with controls, CVID subjects had fewer shared TCRbeta clones. In common variable immunodeficiency, TCR beta chains reportedly carried fewer deletions and N-nucleotide insertions.

Control and CVID samples contributed equal amounts of genomic DNA. Assay: immunoSEQ multiplex PCR; the TCRdb copy retains only in-frame clones and omits some. The specimen has 25,000 to 30,000 clones, none found just once. This clone came up many times. Antigen: not known. The read finishes 3 residues shy of the CDR3 end, and the germline J gene is used to complete it. Blood came from CVID subjects not ill and not taking immunomodulatory or immunosuppressive medication. The germline gives CDR1 SGHRS, CDR2 YFSETQ. The CDR3 extends over 15 amino acids. V was trimmed by 0 bases and J by 2 bases, leaving 10 bases between them.

V and J are TRBV5-1 and TRBJ2-3; tentatively, D is TRBD1 (5 bases). This TCR was sampled from a human donor with common variable immunodeficiency. The sample taken for sequencing was peripheral blood mononuclear cells. CDR3 DNA (partial): TGCGCCAGCAGCTTGGGCAGGGTTTACACAGATACG. Encoded protein: CASSLGRVYTDT. Given in full, the CDR3 is CASSLGRVYTDTQYF.